The rows below give T cell receptor beta chains drawn from one sample of a study of blood T cell repertoires in COVID-19. The method was immunoSEQ multiplex PCR; TCRdb's version includes in-frame clones alone and lacks a portion of them. The profile shows around 200,000 clones, approximately 84% of them singletons. Sequenced material: peripheral blood. The receptors derive from a human donor in a cohort sampled during active COVID-19. Each CDR3 is given with its conserved first and last residue. A D gene is named only where the DNA matches it firmly. The size entry is marked missing in some rows and otherwise reads once, few, many or a size class.

v_gene	d_gene	abundance	j_gene	CDR3aa	CDR3nt
TRBV5-4	TRBD1	-	TRBJ2-3	CASSAYRGSDTDTQYF	TGTGCCAGCAGCGCTTACAGGGGATCAGATACAGATACGCAGTATTTT
TRBV4-1	-	once	TRBJ2-7	CASSQEATGWVYEQYF	TGCGCCAGCAGCCAAGAAGCCACAGGGTGGGTCTACGAGCAGTACTTC
TRBV30	-	-	TRBJ2-3	CAWSPSDDTQYF	TGTGCCTGGAGCCCCAGCGACGATACGCAGTATTTT
TRBV4-1	-	-	TRBJ2-7	CASSQSVGISYEQYF	TGCGCCAGCAGCCAAAGCGTTGGTATCTCCTACGAGCAGTACTTC
TRBV6-5	-	-	TRBJ1-2	CASSYVYIEGVYGYTF	TGTGCCAGCAGTTATGTATACATCGAGGGCGTCTATGGCTACACCTTC
TRBV7-3	-	-	TRBJ2-1	CASSLMGGNNEQFF	TGTGCCAGCAGCTTAATGGGAGGAAACAATGAGCAGTTCTTC
TRBV5-1	-	once	TRBJ1-5	CASSLDSTHQPQHF	TGCGCCAGCAGCTTGGACAGCACCCACCAGCCCCAGCATTTT
TRBV13	TRBD1	-	TRBJ2-7	CASSSYSGTGYYEQYF	TGTGCCAGCAGCTCGTACTCCGGGACAGGGTACTACGAGCAGTACTTC
TRBV4-1	TRBD1	-	TRBJ2-7	CASSQDPIQGAGSEQYF	TGCGCCAGCAGCCAAGACCCAATACAGGGGGCGGGATCCGAGCAGTACTTC
TRBV6-5	TRBD1	-	TRBJ1-2	CASRRQGGYTF	TGTGCCAGCAGGAGACAGGGAGGCTACACCTTC
TRBV3-1/TRBV3-2	TRBD1	-	TRBJ2-2	CASSRRTGGMGTGELFF	TGTGCCAGCAGCCGTCGGACAGGGGGAATGGGCACCGGGGAGCTGTTTTTT
TRBV14	TRBD1	-	TRBJ1-2	CASSQAGQGNYGYTF	TGTGCCAGCAGCCAAGCGGGACAGGGGAACTATGGCTACACCTTC
TRBV7-6	-	-	TRBJ2-7	CASSSSGSAYEQYF	TGTGCCAGCAGCTCGAGCGGCTCTGCCTACGAGCAGTACTTC
TRBV11-2	TRBD1	once	TRBJ2-7	CASSLSSDRGYEQYF	TGTGCCAGCAGCTTATCGTCGGACAGGGGTTACGAGCAGTACTTC